These T cell receptor beta chains were read from a single sample in a study of T cell responses to AZD1222 COVID-19 vaccine. Clones were read by immunoSEQ multiplex PCR, and TCRdb kept only the in-frame ones, dropping some. The sample yields around 58,000 clones, 80% to 90% seen once. The source material was peripheral blood, sampled on day 0 of AZD1222 vaccination. The source is an adult in good health. Both conserved end residues are part of each CDR3. The order of the fields is D gene, J gene, V gene, clone size, CDR3 DNA, CDR3 protein. A D gene is named only where the DNA matches it firmly. Clone size is stated in some rows and not others, as once, few, many or a class when expanded.

NA,TRBJ2-5,TRBV7-9,NA,TGTGCCAGCAGCTTAATCCCCAGCGAGACCCAGTACTTC,CASSLIPSETQYF
NA,TRBJ2-1,TRBV7-3,once,TGTGCCAGCAGCTTAAGGGGGAATAGTTACAATGAGCAGTTCTTC,CASSLRGNSYNEQFF
NA,TRBJ1-5,TRBV28,NA,TGTGCCAGCAGTTCGACATTCCACGGGGGAAATCAGCCCCAGCATTTT,CASSSTFHGGNQPQHF
NA,TRBJ2-1,TRBV28,NA,TGTGCCAGCAGCCAGTCTTCGCAATCAACCTACAATGAGCAGTTCTTC,CASSQSSQSTYNEQFF
NA,TRBJ2-5,TRBV19,NA,TGTGCCAGTAGTATAGGAGGGGGGCGTGAGACCCAGTACTTC,CASSIGGGRETQYF
NA,TRBJ2-1,TRBV7-6,few,TGTGCCAGCAGCTTTTCAAAGGGCAATGAGCAGTTCTTC,CASSFSKGNEQFF
NA,TRBJ2-3,TRBV7-2,NA,TGTGCCAGCAGCTTAGCGAGCACAGATACGCAGTATTTT,CASSLASTDTQYF
NA,TRBJ2-3,TRBV6-5,NA,TGTGCCAGCAGTTACGCTTGGGAGAGCACAGATACGCAGTATTTT,CASSYAWESTDTQYF
NA,TRBJ2-5,TRBV1,NA,TGCACCAATGAGCAGGAGGTGGGTCAAGAGACCCAGTACTTC,CTNEQEVGQETQYF
NA,TRBJ1-6,TRBV21-1,NA,TGTGCCAGCAGCAAAGTAGAGGTTAGACCCTATAATTCACCCCTCCACTTT,CASSKVEVRPYNSPLHF
NA,TRBJ1-2,TRBV6-2/TRBV6-3,NA,TGTGCCAGCAGTTACTCGCCCCCTCAAGGCTATGGCTACACCTTC,CASSYSPPQGYGYTF